The 3 T cell receptor beta chains below come from one sample, sequenced in a study of blood T cell repertoires in COVID-19. Profiling relied on immunoSEQ multiplex PCR, and the TCRdb table lists in-frame clones only, not all of them. Counted here are over 150,000 clones, 87% occurring once; the ten biggest clones make up about 3.9%. Sequenced sample: peripheral blood. The source is a woman aged 55-75 years who had recovered from COVID-19.

With respect to this clone: Other DNA sequences in this specimen translate into the identical CDR3. The rearrangement joins TRBV2 to TRBJ1-5; 7 positions match TRBD1. CDR1 is SNHLY, CDR2 FYNNEI, per germline. The CDR3 consists of 13 residues. J lost 3 bases, V lost 6 bases, and 2 bases had no gene match. The CDR3 here is CASRGQSNQPQHF. CDR3 nucleotide sequence: TGTGCCAGCAGGGGACAGTCCAATCAGCCCCAGCATTTT. Drawing the rest from reference TRBV2 and TRBJ1-5, the complete variable domain is EPEVTQTPSHQVTQMGQEVILRCVPISNHLYFYWYRQILGQKVEFLVSFYNNEISEKSEIFDDQFSVERPDGSNFTLKIRSTKLEDSAMYFCASRGQSNQPQHFGDGTRLSIL.

The rearrangement links TRBV5-1 to TRBJ1-5; TRBD1 aligns across 7 bases. CDR1 SGHRS and CDR2 YFSETQ come from the germline V gene. This CDR3 has 14 amino acids. The V gene end was trimmed by 0 bases and the J gene end by 5 bases; junction bases not matched to a gene: 2. As DNA, the CDR3 is TGCGCCAGCAGCTTGGTAACAGGGGATCAGCCCCAGCATTTT. This sequence encodes CASSLVTGDQPQHF.

Only one count was recorded for this clone. The chain has TRBV19 and TRBJ1-5, with D perhaps TRBD1 (5 bases). The V gene lost 3 bases and the J gene lost 3 bases, with 12 bases spanning the gap. The length of the CDR3 is 15 residues. Germline assignment: CDR1 LNHDA and CDR2 SQIVND (reference sequence). This CDR3 is CASSMEGRPNQPQHF. For the CDR3, the DNA is TGTGCCAGTAGTATGGAGGGGAGGCCCAATCAGCCCCAGCATTTT.